A selection of T cell receptor beta chains follows, all from one sample in a study of T-cell memory formation after mild COVID-19. TCRdb reprocessed the 5' RACE reads via MiXCR and lists one record per CDR3 protein. The table has 450,000 or so distinct CDR3 sequences, 20% seen once. The source material was PBMCs or a T cell subset sorted from them (not recorded which). The receptors come from an adult woman who had mild COVID-19 (a few samples of this study predate the infection). Cell type and time point are not known. Each CDR3 is given with its conserved first and last residue. The D gene is left open where the match is weak. The size field is filled for only some rows; it gives once, few, many or a size class.

TRBJ2-6 | TRBD1 | TRBV4-2 | few | TGTGCCAGCAGCCCGTACTCCGGGACAGGGGGATCCCTCTCTGGGGCCAACGTCCTGACTTTC | CASSPYSGTGGSLSGANVLTF
TRBJ1-3 | - | TRBV11-2 | - | TGTGCCATCAGCTTAGAGTCCGGAAACACCATATATTTT | CAISLESGNTIYF
TRBJ1-6 | - | TRBV21-1 | few | TGTGCCAGCAGCAAAGCCGGTCAGGGGGTGGATTCACCCCTCCACTTT | CASSKAGQGVDSPLHF
TRBJ1-3 | - | TRBV27 | - | TGTGCCAGCAGTCAGGACAGTACCTCTGGAAACACCATATATTTT | CASSQDSTSGNTIYF
TRBJ2-1 | TRBD1 | TRBV6-6 | few | TGTGCCAGCAGACAATCGGGACAGCCATTGAGCTCCTACAATGAGCAGTTCTTC | CASRQSGQPLSSYNEQFF
TRBJ1-5 | TRBD1 | TRBV19 | - | TGTGCCAGTAGTAAAACAGGGGGCGCGGGCAATCAGCCCCAGCATTTT | CASSKTGGAGNQPQHF
TRBJ2-2 | TRBD2 | TRBV24-1 | - | TGTGCCACCAGTGATTTCCGGGACTATACCGGGGAGCTGTTTTTT | CATSDFRDYTGELFF
TRBJ2-5 | TRBD1 | TRBV27 | few | TGTGCCAGTACGGGACAGGGAGAACAGACCCAGTACTTC | CASTGQGEQTQYF
TRBJ1-2 | - | TRBV29-1 | few | TGCAGCGTACCGACAGGCAACTATGGCTACACCTTC | CSVPTGNYGYTF
TRBJ2-7 | - | TRBV5-1 | few | TGCGCCAGCAGCAAGGACGGGAGTACAAGGACCTACGAGCAGTACTTC | CASSKDGSTRTYEQYF
TRBJ2-1 | TRBD2 | TRBV20-1 | - | TGCAGTGCTCGACCCGGGACTAGGATCATCAATGAGCAGTTCTTC | CSARPGTRIINEQFF
TRBJ1-6 | - | TRBV20-1 | - | TGCAGTGCTAGTTTTTCCCAGGGGTCCCTTAATTCACCCCTCCACTTT | CSASFSQGSLNSPLHF
TRBJ1-2 | - | TRBV11-2 | - | TGTGCCAGCAGCCCCATCATGGACGTATATGGCTACACCTTC | CASSPIMDVYGYTF
TRBJ1-1 | - | TRBV21-1 | - | TGTGCCAGCAGCAAAGGGGGGACGAAGTGGGCCACTGAAGCTTTCTTT | CASSKGGTKWATEAFF
TRBJ2-1 | TRBD2 | TRBV5-6 | many | TGTGCCAGCAGCTTGCGTCCGGGTAGCGGGGGGGCCGATGAGCAGTTCTTC | CASSLRPGSGGADEQFF
TRBJ1-2 | TRBD1 | TRBV2 | - | TGTGCCAGCAGTCTTCCGGGACAGGGCCTTTATGGCTACACCTTC | CASSLPGQGLYGYTF
TRBJ2-7 | TRBD1 | TRBV10-3 | - | TGTGCCATCACGGCCCAACTGACAGGGGGCGGCGAGCAGTACTTC | CAITAQLTGGGEQYF
TRBJ2-2 | TRBD1 | TRBV5-1 | - | TGCGCCAGCAGCTTCGGACTCACAGGGGGCATCCATCCTAAAAACACCGGGGAGCTGTTTTTT | CASSFGLTGGIHPKNTGELFF
TRBJ2-7 | TRBD1 | TRBV7-9 | - | TGTGCCAGCAGTCTCCCATCTCGGACAGGCCGCTCCTACGAGCAGTACTTC | CASSLPSRTGRSYEQYF
TRBJ1-3 | - | TRBV7-9 | many | TGTGCCAGCAGCCTTACGACGGTCTCTGGAAACACCATATATTTT | CASSLTTVSGNTIYF
TRBJ1-1 | - | TRBV15 | - | TGTGCCACCAGCAGGAAAGGAGTCGGGACTGAAGCTTTCTTT | CATSRKGVGTEAFF
TRBJ1-2 | - | TRBV6-5 | few | TGTGCCAGCAGGGCCACGGGGGATCCCTATGGCTACACCTTC | CASRATGDPYGYTF
TRBJ2-5 | TRBD2 | TRBV3-1 | few | TGTGCCAGCAGCCAAGGAAGACCACTAGCGGGGGGCCGAGAGACCCAGTACTTC | CASSQGRPLAGGRETQYF
TRBJ1-3 | - | TRBV3-1 | - | TGTGCCAGCAGCCGACAGGTTACCTCTGGAAACACCATATATTTT | CASSRQVTSGNTIYF
TRBJ1-3 | - | TRBV6-5 | - | TGTGCCAGCAGTTCGCGACCTTACTCTGGAAACACCATATATTTT | CASSSRPYSGNTIYF
TRBJ2-2 | - | TRBV2 | few | TGTGCCAGCAGTGACGGGCAGGGATTCACCGGGGAGCTGTTTTTT | CASSDGQGFTGELFF
TRBJ1-3 | TRBD1 | TRBV7-6 | - | TGTGCCAGCAGCTTAGTCCCAGGGACAGGGGAAACCACATTCTCTGGAAACACCATATATTTT | CASSLVPGTGETTFSGNTIYF
TRBJ2-7 | - | TRBV3-1 | few | TGTGCCAGCAGCCAAAGGGACTTGTTAGGCGAGCAGTACTTC | CASSQRDLLGEQYF
TRBJ2-1 | - | TRBV2 | few | TGTGCCAGTGGGACCGGGGAAGGTTACCATGAGCAGTTCTTC | CASGTGEGYHEQFF
TRBJ1-2 | - | TRBV20-1 | - | TGCAGTGCTCTAGAAGGAGGCTACACCTTC | CSALEGGYTF
TRBJ1-5 | - | TRBV5-1 | few | TGCGCCAGCAGCTTGGAACCCCAGGGGAGTCAGCCCCAGCATTTT | CASSLEPQGSQPQHF
TRBJ2-1 | - | TRBV29-1 | - | TGCAGCGTTGTCCGACCGGGGGCCTACAATGAGCAGTTCTTC | CSVVRPGAYNEQFF
TRBJ2-3 | TRBD2 | TRBV5-1 | few | TGCGCCAGCAGCTTATCTAGCGGGGTATTCACAGATACGCAGTATTTT | CASSLSSGVFTDTQYF
TRBJ1-1 | - | TRBV29-1 | few | TGCAGCGTTTCGGTCGACACGGACACTGAAGCTTTCTTT | CSVSVDTDTEAFF
TRBJ2-7 | - | TRBV21-1 | - | TGTGCCAGCAGCCTGGCGGCGGAGTACTTC | CASSLAAEYF
TRBJ2-5 | TRBD2 | TRBV7-2 | few | TGTGCCAGCAGCTTAGAGGGACTAGCGGGGGGGTTTAGTCTCCAGTACTTC | CASSLEGLAGGFSLQYF
TRBJ2-5 | TRBD2 | TRBV2 | - | TGTGCCAGCAGGATAGGAGCGGGGGCCCGGGAGACCCAGTACTTC | CASRIGAGARETQYF
TRBJ2-5 | - | TRBV7-7 | - | TGTGCTAGCAGCTTGGGACACCAAGAGACCCAGTACTTC | CASSLGHQETQYF
TRBJ2-3 | TRBD2 | TRBV7-9 | few | TGTGCCAGCAGCTTAGCGCGGGGGTACACAGATACGCAGTATTTT | CASSLARGYTDTQYF
TRBJ2-2 | - | TRBV5-6 | - | TGTGCCAGCAGCTTCGGAGCGAACACCGGGGAGCTGTTTTTT | CASSFGANTGELFF
TRBJ2-2 | TRBD2 | TRBV6-4 | - | TGTGCCAGCAGTAGCGGGGGAGAGAACACCGGGGAGCTGTTTTTT | CASSSGGENTGELFF
TRBJ1-5 | - | TRBV6-1 | - | TGTGCCAGCGTCACAGGGCCTTATCAGCCCCAGCATTTT | CASVTGPYQPQHF